Listed below are T cell receptor beta chains from one sample, sequenced in a study of CD8 T cells in Susac syndrome. From the immunoSEQ multiplex PCR reads, TCRdb called clonotypes with MiXCR, one entry per CDR3 protein. Of approximately 160,000 distinct CDR3 sequences in the sample, about 93% were seen once. The material sequenced was CD4+ T cells from PBMCs. The receptors come from a human donor with multiple sclerosis. Each CDR3 is given with its conserved first and last residue. The D gene is left open where the match is weak. Expanded clones are given a class, and other clones once, few, many or no size at all.

d_gene,j_gene,v_gene,abundance,CDR3nt,CDR3aa
-,TRBJ1-1,TRBV28,-,TGTGCCAGCAGTTTCTCCGGCCAATCTCAAGAAGCTTTCTTT,CASSFSGQSQEAFF
TRBD2,TRBJ2-7,TRBV5-1,-,TGCGCCAGCAGCTTGTCTTTCGAAGGACTAGCCCGGCAGTACTTC,CASSLSFEGLARQYF
-,TRBJ2-3,TRBV2,-,TGTGCCAGCAGTGATAGACTATCCACAGATACGCAGTATTTT,CASSDRLSTDTQYF
-,TRBJ1-1,TRBV19,-,TGTGCCAGTAGCCGAGAATGGGGGAATGAAGCTTTCTTT,CASSREWGNEAFF
TRBD2,TRBJ2-7,TRBV28,-,TGTGCCAGCAGTCCTTCCCAGCGGGGGGCCTACGAGCAGTACTTC,CASSPSQRGAYEQYF
TRBD1,TRBJ2-5,TRBV27,-,TGTGCCAGCAGTCCTTACCGGACAGGGGCGGAGCAAGAGACCCAGTACTTC,CASSPYRTGAEQETQYF
-,TRBJ2-7,TRBV7-2,once,TGTGCCAGCAGCCTTTCGGGGTCCCACTACGAGCAGTACTTC,CASSLSGSHYEQYF
-,TRBJ2-1,TRBV20-1,-,TGCAGTGCTAGAGATCGTCACGGGAGCCAGAGCTCCTACAATGAGCAGTTCTTC,CSARDRHGSQSSYNEQFF
TRBD1,TRBJ1-1,TRBV5-6,few,TGTGCCAGCAGTTTAGGGGGCTGGGGCACTGAAGCTTTCTTT,CASSLGGWGTEAFF
-,TRBJ2-5,TRBV4-1,few,TGCGCCAGCAGCCCTAGCCGGGGAGAGACCCAGTACTTC,CASSPSRGETQYF
-,TRBJ1-5,TRBV12-3/TRBV12-4,once,TGTGCCAGCAGTTTAGGTCCGCGTAATCAGCCCCAGCATTTT,CASSLGPRNQPQHF
TRBD2,TRBJ2-5,TRBV29-1,-,TGCAGCGTTAGCGGGAGCTATCAAGAGACCCAGTACTTC,CSVSGSYQETQYF
TRBD1,TRBJ1-3,TRBV12-3/TRBV12-4,-,TGTGCCAGCAGTTCAGAGATTTGGGACAGGGACGACACCATATATTTT,CASSSEIWDRDDTIYF
-,TRBJ1-1,TRBV7-2,-,TGTGCCAGCAGGAACCGGCTCACTGAAGCTTTCTTT,CASRNRLTEAFF
TRBD1,TRBJ1-4,TRBV28,-,TGTGCCAGCAGTGGTCGGGACAGCCGAGAGGAAAAACTGTTTTTT,CASSGRDSREEKLFF
TRBD1,TRBJ2-7,TRBV27,few,TGTGCCAGCAGTATGAAGGGGGCTGCCTACGAGCAGTACTTC,CASSMKGAAYEQYF
-,TRBJ2-3,TRBV20-1,-,TGCAGTACGGAAGGTGGTTCTAGCACAGATACGCAGTATTTT,CSTEGGSSTDTQYF
TRBD2,TRBJ2-1,TRBV6-2/TRBV6-3,-,TGTGCCAGCAGTCCGGTAGCGGGAGGAAACTACAATGAGCAGTTCTTC,CASSPVAGGNYNEQFF
-,TRBJ2-7,TRBV20-1,-,TGCAGTGCCACACACCTCAGCGAGCAGTACTTC,CSATHLSEQYF
TRBD1,TRBJ1-1,TRBV29-1,few,TGCAGCGCCCGGACAGGGGGAAACACTGAAGCTTTCTTT,CSARTGGNTEAFF
-,TRBJ1-1,TRBV5-6,-,TGTGCCAGCAGCTTGGTGGGGATGGGCATGAACACTGAAGCTTTCTTT,CASSLVGMGMNTEAFF
TRBD2,TRBJ2-3,TRBV3-1,-,TGTGCCAGCAGCCATGCGAGCGGGGGGACAGATACGCAGTATTTT,CASSHASGGTDTQYF
-,TRBJ1-2,TRBV9,-,TGTGCCAGCTCGGGACAACTCAAGGGCTACACCTTC,CASSGQLKGYTF
TRBD1,TRBJ2-2,TRBV3-1,-,TGTGCCAGCAGCCTATCCGGGACAGGGCACGGGGAGCTGTTTTTT,CASSLSGTGHGELFF
-,TRBJ2-4,TRBV2,once,TGTGCCAGCAGTTTATGGGGGGATCGAGCCAAAAACATTCAGTACTTC,CASSLWGDRAKNIQYF
TRBD2,TRBJ2-3,TRBV5-4,-,TGTGCCAGCAGCTCCTCTAGCGGGAGTACAGATACGCAGTATTTT,CASSSSSGSTDTQYF
TRBD1,TRBJ1-1,TRBV5-8,-,TGTGCCAGCAGCTTGTGGCAGGGGGCAAACACTGAAGCTTTCTTT,CASSLWQGANTEAFF
-,TRBJ2-3,TRBV9,-,TGTGCCAGCAGCCCCGGGACGGACGCTAGCACAGATACGCAGTATTTT,CASSPGTDASTDTQYF
TRBD2,TRBJ2-4,TRBV6-1,-,TGTGCCAGCCAAGCCCTGGTCGCGGGGGGACGAAACATTCAGTACTTC,CASQALVAGGRNIQYF
TRBD2,TRBJ2-2,TRBV5-4,-,TGTGCCAGCACCTTAGCGGGGAAAGAGGAGCTGTTTTTT,CASTLAGKEELFF
-,TRBJ1-2,TRBV6-2/TRBV6-3,-,TGTGCCAGCACCCGAGTCTGGGATAACTATGGCTACACCTTC,CASTRVWDNYGYTF
TRBD1,TRBJ1-3,TRBV7-9,-,TGTGCCAGCAGCGCCGGGACAGCTACCTCTGGAAACACCATATATTTT,CASSAGTATSGNTIYF
TRBD1,TRBJ1-1,TRBV28,-,TGTGCCGCAAAGGGACAGATGAACACTGAAGCTTTCTTT,CAAKGQMNTEAFF
-,TRBJ1-5,TRBV18,-,TGTGCCAGCTCACCATCGGACAATCAGCCCCAGCATTTT,CASSPSDNQPQHF
-,TRBJ1-6,TRBV2,-,TGTGCCAGTTCGTCAGCGTTTTCACCCCTCCACTTT,CASSSAFSPLHF
TRBD2,TRBJ2-7,TRBV12-3/TRBV12-4,once,TGTGCCAGCAGTCCTGGGACTAGCGGAGGAAACGAGCAGTACTTC,CASSPGTSGGNEQYF
TRBD2,TRBJ2-3,TRBV20-1,-,TGCAGTGCACCTCGGACTAGCGGGGGATTCACAGATACGCAGTATTTT,CSAPRTSGGFTDTQYF
TRBD1,TRBJ2-2,TRBV24-1,-,TGTGCCACCAGTTCAGGACAGGGACTTGTCACCGGGGAGCTGTTTTTT,CATSSGQGLVTGELFF
TRBD2,TRBJ2-1,TRBV24-1,-,TGTGCCACCAGTGATCTCCAACTAGCGGGAGGCTACAATGAGCAGTTCTTC,CATSDLQLAGGYNEQFF
-,TRBJ1-1,TRBV19,-,TGTGCCAGTAAGCGGGGGACTGAAGCTTTCTTT,CASKRGTEAFF
-,TRBJ2-1,TRBV7-3,few,TGTGCCAGCAGCCAGGATACCAGCTCCTACAATGAGCAGTTCTTC,CASSQDTSSYNEQFF
TRBD2,TRBJ2-3,TRBV30,-,TGTGCCTGGAGTAGCGGGAATGGGTTGGATACGCAGTATTTT,CAWSSGNGLDTQYF
-,TRBJ2-2,TRBV12-3/TRBV12-4,few,TGTGCCAGCAGTCTTGACCCACGCAGCACCGGGGAGCTGTTTTTT,CASSLDPRSTGELFF
-,TRBJ1-3,TRBV10-3,-,TGTGCCATCAGGGGAGGGGGCTCTGGAAACACCATATATTTT,CAIRGGGSGNTIYF
TRBD2,TRBJ2-1,TRBV6-5,once,TGTGCCAGCAGTTACGACGGGACTAGCTCCTACAATGAGCAGTTCTTC,CASSYDGTSSYNEQFF
-,TRBJ1-2,TRBV29-1,-,TGCAGCGTTTCTGGCCTCAACTATGGCTACACCTTC,CSVSGLNYGYTF
TRBD1,TRBJ1-2,TRBV28,-,TGTGCCAGCGAGGAGGACAGGGGGTATGGCTACACCTTC,CASEEDRGYGYTF
-,TRBJ2-5,TRBV11-3,-,TGTGCCAGCAGCCGCAGCAAGGTGGAGACCCAGTACTTC,CASSRSKVETQYF